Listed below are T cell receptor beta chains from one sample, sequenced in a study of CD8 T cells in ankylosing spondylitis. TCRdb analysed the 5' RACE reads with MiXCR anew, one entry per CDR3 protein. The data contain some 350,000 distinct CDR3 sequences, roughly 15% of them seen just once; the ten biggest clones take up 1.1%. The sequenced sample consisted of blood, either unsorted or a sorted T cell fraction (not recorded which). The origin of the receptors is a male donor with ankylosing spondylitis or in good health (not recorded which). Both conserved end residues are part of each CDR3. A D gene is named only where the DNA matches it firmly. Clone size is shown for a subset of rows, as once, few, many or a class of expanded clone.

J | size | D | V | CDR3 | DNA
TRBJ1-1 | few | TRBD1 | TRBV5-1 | CASSLPGQGAGNTEAFF | TGCGCCAGCAGCCTCCCGGGACAGGGGGCAGGGAACACTGAAGCTTTCTTT
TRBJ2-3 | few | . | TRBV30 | CAWRGGTKDTQYF | TGTGCCTGGAGGGGAGGGACAAAAGATACGCAGTATTTT
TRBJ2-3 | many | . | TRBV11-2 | CASSIGTPGLDTQYF | TGTGCCAGCAGCATAGGAACCCCCGGCCTAGATACGCAGTATTTT
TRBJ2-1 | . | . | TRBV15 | CATSRPGMTSSYNEQFF | TGTGCCACCAGCCGCCCGGGTATGACGAGCTCCTACAATGAGCAGTTCTTC
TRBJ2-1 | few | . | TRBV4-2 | CASSQDLGGEQFF | TGTGCCAGCAGCCAAGATCTGGGAGGTGAGCAGTTCTTC
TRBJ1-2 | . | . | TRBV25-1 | CASSRTERYGYTF | TGTGCCAGCAGCCGTACTGAGAGATATGGCTACACCTTC
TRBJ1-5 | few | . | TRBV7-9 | CASSRGGDQPQHF | TGTGCCAGCAGCCGGGGGGGGGATCAGCCCCAGCATTTT
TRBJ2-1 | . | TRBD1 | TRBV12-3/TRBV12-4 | CASRRGGQGANEQFF | TGTGCCAGCAGGCGGGGGGGACAGGGGGCTAATGAGCAGTTCTTC
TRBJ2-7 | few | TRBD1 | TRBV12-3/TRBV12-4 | CASTLGTASYEQYF | TGTGCCAGCACCCTCGGGACAGCCTCCTACGAGCAGTACTTC
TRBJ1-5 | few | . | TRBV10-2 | CASSESKGMSNQPQHF | TGCGCCAGCAGTGAGTCCAAGGGGATGAGCAATCAGCCCCAGCATTTT
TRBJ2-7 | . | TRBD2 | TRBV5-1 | CASSFSSGGSYEQYF | TGCGCCAGCAGCTTCTCTAGCGGGGGTTCGTACGAGCAGTACTTC
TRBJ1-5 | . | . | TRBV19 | CASSIGVNQPQHF | TGTGCCAGTAGTATCGGGGTGAATCAGCCCCAGCATTTT
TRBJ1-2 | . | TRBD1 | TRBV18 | CASSRTPGQKDYGYTF | TGTGCCAGCTCACGAACCCCGGGACAGAAAGACTATGGCTACACCTTC
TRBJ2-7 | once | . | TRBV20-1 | CSARDAGFTSYEQYF | TGCAGTGCTAGAGACGCCGGGTTCACCTCCTACGAGCAGTACTTC
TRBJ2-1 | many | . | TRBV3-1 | CASSQVGLIPYNEQFF | TGTGCCAGCAGCCAAGTCGGACTAATCCCTTACAATGAGCAGTTCTTC
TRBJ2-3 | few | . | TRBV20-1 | CSGGTPTSTDTQYF | TGCAGCGGTGGGACACCAACTAGCACAGATACGCAGTATTTT
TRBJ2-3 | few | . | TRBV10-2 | CATAISGKTDTQYF | TGCGCCACCGCTATTTCTGGAAAAACAGATACGCAGTATTTT
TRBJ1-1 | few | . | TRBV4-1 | CASSQDNPGRGTEAFF | TGCGCCAGCAGCCAAGATAATCCGGGGAGGGGCACTGAAGCTTTCTTT
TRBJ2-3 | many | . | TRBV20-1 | CSALDGGTSTDTQYF | TGCAGTGCCCTGGATGGGGGGACAAGCACAGATACGCAGTATTTT
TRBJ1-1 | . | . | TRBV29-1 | CSVAVSTEAFF | TGCAGCGTGGCGGTGAGCACTGAAGCTTTCTTT
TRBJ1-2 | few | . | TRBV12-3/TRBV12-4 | CASSETGRTYGYTF | TGTGCCAGCAGCGAGACTGGACGGACCTATGGCTACACCTTC
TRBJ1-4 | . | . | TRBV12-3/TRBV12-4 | CASSFLPNLFSANEKLFF | TGTGCCAGCAGTTTCCTCCCCAATTTATTCTCAGCTAATGAAAAACTGTTTTTT
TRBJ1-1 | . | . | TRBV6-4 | CASSEGLGGVTEAFF | TGTGCCAGCAGTGAGGGCCTGGGAGGGGTCACTGAAGCTTTCTTT
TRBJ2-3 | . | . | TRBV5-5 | CASSPIFFSTDTQYF | TGTGCCAGCAGCCCTATTTTTTTTAGCACAGATACGCAGTATTTT
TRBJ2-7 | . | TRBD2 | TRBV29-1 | CSVESTSGAIFREQYF | TGCAGCGTTGAAAGTACTAGCGGGGCGATCTTCCGCGAGCAGTACTTC
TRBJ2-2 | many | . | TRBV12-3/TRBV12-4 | CASSPSSAPGELFF | TGTGCCAGCAGTCCCTCCTCGGCCCCCGGGGAGCTGTTTTTT
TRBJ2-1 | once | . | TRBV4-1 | CASSQGQSSGASSYNEQFF | TGCGCCAGCAGCCAAGGGCAGTCATCTGGCGCGAGCTCCTACAATGAGCAGTTCTTC
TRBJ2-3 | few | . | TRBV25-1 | CASRPFGGTDTQYF | TGTGCCAGCAGGCCGTTCGGTGGCACAGATACGCAGTATTTT
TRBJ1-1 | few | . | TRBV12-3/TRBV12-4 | CASSRDANTEAFF | TGTGCCAGCAGTCGGGACGCTAACACTGAAGCTTTCTTT
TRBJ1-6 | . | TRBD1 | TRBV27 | CASRRQGGNSPLHF | TGTGCCAGCAGGAGACAGGGCGGGAATTCACCCCTCCACTTT
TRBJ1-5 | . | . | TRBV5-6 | CASSRRLPQHF | TGTGCCAGCAGCCGGAGATTGCCCCAGCATTTT
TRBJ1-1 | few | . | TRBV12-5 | CASGLGGRSEAFF | TGTGCTAGTGGTTTGGGGGGGAGGAGTGAAGCTTTCTTT
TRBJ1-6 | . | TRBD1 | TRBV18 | CASSRDRADSPLHF | TGTGCCAGCTCACGGGACAGGGCGGATTCACCCCTCCACTTT
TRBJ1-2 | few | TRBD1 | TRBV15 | CATSSGQGAIYGYTF | TGTGCCACCAGCAGCGGACAGGGGGCCATCTATGGCTACACCTTC
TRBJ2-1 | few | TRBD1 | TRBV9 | CASSVVDRANEQFF | TGTGCCAGCAGCGTAGTAGACAGGGCTAATGAGCAGTTCTTC
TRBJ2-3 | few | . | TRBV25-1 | CASSDGTDTQYF | TGTGCCAGCAGTGATGGGACAGATACGCAGTATTTT
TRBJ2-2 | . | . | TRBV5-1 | CASGQTLNTGELFF | TGCGCCAGCGGACAGACTTTGAACACCGGGGAGCTGTTTTTT
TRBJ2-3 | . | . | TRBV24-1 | CAISDGSTDTQYF | TGTGCCATCTCGGACGGAAGCACAGATACGCAGTATTTT
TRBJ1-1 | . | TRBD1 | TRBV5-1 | CASAGTGGTEAFF | TGCGCCAGTGCCGGGACAGGGGGAACTGAAGCTTTCTTT
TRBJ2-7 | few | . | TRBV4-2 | CASSPQGQGPRGYEQYF | TGTGCCAGCAGCCCACAAGGTCAGGGACCACGAGGGTACGAGCAGTACTTC
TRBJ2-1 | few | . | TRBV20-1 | CSAASTNEQFF | TGCAGTGCCGCCTCGACAAATGAGCAGTTCTTC
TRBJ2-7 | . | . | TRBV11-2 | CASRRPGETYEQYF | TGTGCCAGCAGACGTCCAGGGGAGACCTACGAGCAGTACTTC
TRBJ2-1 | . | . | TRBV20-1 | CSAPYVGDEQFF | TGCAGTGCTCCCTATGTCGGGGATGAGCAGTTCTTC
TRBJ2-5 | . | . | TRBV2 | CASSQGVQGAETQYF | TGTGCCAGCAGTCAAGGGGTACAGGGCGCGGAGACCCAGTACTTC
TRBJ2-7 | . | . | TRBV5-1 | CASSTGRGNSYEQYF | TGCGCCAGCAGCACCGGCCGGGGGAACTCCTACGAGCAGTACTTC
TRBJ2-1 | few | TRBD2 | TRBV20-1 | CSASGLAGGYNEQFF | TGCAGTGCTTCTGGACTAGCGGGGGGTTACAATGAGCAGTTCTTC